This T cell receptor (beta chain) was obtained from a study of identifying expanded T cells in peripheral blood. The study's findings and limits: Across healthy donors, higher total template counts meant significantly greater roughly 2-week count variance. Technical replicates showed roughly 1.2 changed clones; about 2 weeks roughly 16; four weeks 19.

The CDR3 totals 13 residues. The ends were cut back, 1 base at V and 8 bases at J, with 6 bases in the middle. Germline CDR1 LNHDA, CDR2 SQIVND (reference sequence). Healthy donors had no documented immune events, such as infections, while sampled. Sequenced by immunoSEQ multiplex PCR; TCRdb stores in-frame clones only, minus some. The sample lists around 95,000 clones; approximately 89% were seen once. As to this clone: Its specificity is not known.

The sequencing sample was made of blood. This sequence was found in a person between 18 and 75 years old in good health. The chain joins TRBV19 to TRBJ1-6; unclear D gene. CDR3 protein: CASSIVSDSPLHF. CDR3 bases: TGTGCCAGTAGTATAGTTTCGGATTCACCCCTCCACTTT.